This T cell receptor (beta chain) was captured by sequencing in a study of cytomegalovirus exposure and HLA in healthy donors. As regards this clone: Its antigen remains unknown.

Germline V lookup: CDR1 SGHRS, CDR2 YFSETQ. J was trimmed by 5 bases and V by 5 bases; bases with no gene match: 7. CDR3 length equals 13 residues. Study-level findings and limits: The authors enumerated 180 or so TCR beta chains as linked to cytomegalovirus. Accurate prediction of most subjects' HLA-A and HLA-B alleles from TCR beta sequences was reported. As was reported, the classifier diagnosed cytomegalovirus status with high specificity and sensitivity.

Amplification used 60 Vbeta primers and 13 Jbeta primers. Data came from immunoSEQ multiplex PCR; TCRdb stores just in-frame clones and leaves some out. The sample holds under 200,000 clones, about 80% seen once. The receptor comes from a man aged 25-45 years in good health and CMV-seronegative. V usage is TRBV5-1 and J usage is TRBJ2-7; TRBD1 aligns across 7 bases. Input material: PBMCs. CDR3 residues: CASRIRDSDEQYF. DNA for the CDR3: TGCGCCAGCAGAATACGGGACAGCGACGAGCAGTACTTC.